What follows is one TCR beta chain and its context. A junction boundary mismatches the germline segment, possibly from a read error. TCRdb called the 5' RACE reads again in MiXCR, with one record for every CDR3 protein. The sample has 200,000 to 250,000 distinct CDR3 sequences, 6.5% seen once. Germline V CDR1 and CDR2: SGHNT, YENEEA. The CDR3 covers 15 residues. These data are taken from a study of identical twins. Another study also made use of these data, one on T cells expressing NK-cell markers. That source reports: For a handful of donors, the dominant NKG2C+ clonotypes made up about 1.0-7.5% of their CD8+ T cells. Also leading the CD3+CD56-NKG2C+ fraction in a handful of donors were these clonotypes.

The chain uses TRBV11-3 and TRBJ2-1; 11 bases map to TRBD2. The sample taken for sequencing was CD8+ T cells sorted from blood. The receptor was derived from a woman between 18 and 30 years old in good health. The CDR3 DNA sequence: TGTGCCAGCAGCTTCGGGACTAGCGGCTACAATGAGCAGTCCTTC. Its protein product is CASSFGTSGYNEQSF. Full variable domain (missing parts from reference TRBV11-3 and TRBJ2-1): EAGVVQSPRYKIIEKKQPVAFWCNPISGHNTLYWYLQNLGQGPELLIRYENEEAVDDSQLPKDRFSAERLKGVDSTLKIQPAELGDSAVYLCASSFGTSGYNEQSFGPGTRLTVL.